Following are 27 T cell receptor beta chains from one sample sequenced in a study of blood T cells in healthy people across ages. Then a second PCR, running roughly 7 to 11 cycles, was carried out with a sample-barcoded 5' primer and a J-beta primer mix. TCRdb redid the calling of the 5' RACE reads with MiXCR, one entry per CDR3 protein. The data hold some 760,000 distinct CDR3 sequences, with around 25% observed a single time. These data also featured in a second study, about T cells of mothers and their children.

Sequencing used blood. The receptors were sampled from a boy younger than 18 in good health.

The chain couples TRBV29-1 to TRBJ2-1; D is unresolved. The germline V and J ends were trimmed by 4 bases and 1 base, with 14 bases remaining between them. The germline V gene has CDR1 SQVTM and CDR2 ANQGSEA. This CDR3 contains 15 residues. CDR3: CSVGGPSSSYNEQFF. CDR3 nucleotide sequence: TGCAGCGTTGGGGGTCCGTCTTCTTCCTACAATGAGCAGTTCTTC.

V usage is TRBV3-1 and J usage is TRBJ2-5; 7 bases align to TRBD2. The DNA matches TRBJ2-7 better at its end, which makes the J call doubtful. Germline values: CDR1 LGHDT, CDR2 YNNKEL (reference sequence). The CDR3 has 14 amino acids. The CDR3 protein is CASSQVRLATEQYF. The CDR3, as DNA: TGTGCCAGCAGCCAAGTCCGACTAGCTACCGAGCAGTACTTC.

This chain connects TRBV29-1 to TRBJ2-5; 8 bases line up with TRBD2. The CDR3 runs to 14 residues. CDR1 is SQVTM, CDR2 ANQGSEA, per germline. Germline trimming cut 4 bases from V and 5 bases from J; bases unmatched to any gene: 9. The chain's CDR3 is CSVVPLTSDETQYF. The DNA for the CDR3 is TGCAGCGTTGTCCCGCTGACTAGCGACGAGACCCAGTACTTC.

The chain carries TRBV27 and TRBJ2-7, with D perhaps TRBD1 (6 bases). Trimming took 5 bases from V and 3 from J, leaving 20 bases between them. Germline assignment: CDR1 MNHEY and CDR2 SMNVEV (reference sequence). The CDR3 is made up of 16 amino acids. As DNA, the CDR3 is TGTGCCAGCAGTCCCATCTTGGGGACAACCATCTACGAGCAGTACTTC. This gives the protein CASSPILGTTIYEQYF.

The chain employs TRBV29-1 and TRBJ2-5, with 7 nucleotides matching TRBD2. V trimming: 2 bases; J trimming: 7 bases; junction bases outside the gene matches: 13. CDR1 is SQVTM, CDR2 ANQGSEA, per germline. This CDR3 has 15 residues. The CDR3 nucleotides are TGCAGCGTTGAACCCCAGGGACTACCGCTCGGGACCCAGTACTTC. It specifies CSVEPQGLPLGTQYF.

The chain links TRBV12-3 or TRBV12-4 to TRBJ2-4; possibly TRBD2 for D (5 bases). V lost 6 bases to trimming and J lost 0 bases, with 12 bases between them. The CDR3 extends over 15 amino acids. CDR3 nucleotides: TGTGCCAGCAGCATGATAGAGGGAGCCAAAAACATTCAGTACTTC. As protein: CASSMIEGAKNIQYF.

The J gene is TRBJ1-2, the V gene TRBV7-9; D is ambiguous. The CDR3 is 15 amino acids. Germline V gene data show CDR1 as SEHNR and CDR2 as FQNEAQ (reference sequence). V lost 1 base to trimming and J lost 4 bases, with 13 bases between them. In DNA, the CDR3 is TGTGCCAGCAGCTTAGGGTCGACGGAACTCTATGGCTACACCTTC. This gives the protein CASSLGSTELYGYTF.

The chain employs TRBV20-1 and TRBJ2-7; D might be TRBD1 (5 bases). Trimming stripped 0 bases from V and 5 bases from J, with 17 bases between. Germline V gene sequence: CDR1 DFQATT, CDR2 SNEGSKA (reference sequence). CDR3 length: 15 residues. In DNA form, the CDR3 reads TGCAGTGCTAGAGATAGAACAGGACGGGTTAACGAGCAGTACTTC. Translating gives CSARDRTGRVNEQYF.

A few counts support this clonotype. V gene TRBV7-9 combines with J gene TRBJ2-3; D might be TRBD1 (5 bases). The ends were cut back, 4 bases at V and 0 bases at J, with 23 bases in the middle. Germline CDR1 and CDR2: SEHNR and FQNEAQ (reference sequence). The length of the CDR3 is 19 residues. CDR3 residues: CASSSPTDPYAASTDTQYF. The CDR3 coding sequence is TGTGCCAGCAGCTCGCCGACAGACCCTTATGCCGCTAGCACAGATACGCAGTATTTT.

V usage is TRBV2 and J usage is TRBJ2-2, with no clear D. V was shortened by 3 bases and J by 2 bases, with 7 bases between the two germline ends. CDR3 length: 14 amino acids. Germline V gene data show CDR1 as SNHLY and CDR2 as FYNNEI. The CDR3 reads CASSEGLNTGELFF. In DNA form, the CDR3 reads TGTGCCAGCAGTGAGGGCCTAAACACCGGGGAGCTGTTTTTT.

V is TRBV3-1 and J is TRBJ1-4; no reliable D call. With 3 bases removed from V and 0 bases from J, the gap between germline ends came to 8 bases. The CDR3 loop spans 15 amino acids. Germline lookup yields CDR1 LGHDT and CDR2 YNNKEL (reference sequence). In DNA form, the CDR3 reads TGTGCCAGCAGCCAGGAAGGTACAACTAATGAAAAACTGTTTTTT. It encodes CASSQEGTTNEKLFF. Together with reference TRBV3-1 and TRBJ1-4, the CDR3 gives the full variable domain: DTAVSQTPKYLVTQMGNDKSIKCEQNLGHDTMYWYKQDSKKFLKIMFSYNNKELIINETVPNRFSPKSPDKAHLNLHINSLELGDSAVYFCASSQEGTTNEKLFFGSGTQLSVL.

This chain uses TRBV10-3 with TRBJ1-4; D is perhaps TRBD1 (5 bases). Trimming took 1 base from V and 0 from J, leaving 12 bases between them. This CDR3 has 17 residues. The germline V gene has CDR1 ENHRY and CDR2 SYGVKD. The CDR3 protein is CAISEFQDISTNEKLFF. CDR3 in DNA: TGTGCCATCAGTGAGTTTCAGGACATATCAACTAATGAAAAACTGTTTTTT.

CDR3 DNA sequence: TGCGCCAGCAGCTTGTCAGGGGAGTCCTACAATGAGCAGTTCTTC. This translates into CASSLSGESYNEQFF. This sequence joins TRBV5-1 and TRBJ2-1, with D maybe TRBD1 (6 bases). The germline CDR1 and CDR2 sequences are SGHRS and YFSETQ. Trimming took off 1 base at V and 1 base at J, with 9 bases between the two ends. CDR3 length: 15 residues.

This clonotype appeared once. The chain uses TRBV5-5 and TRBJ2-7; 9 bases agree with TRBD1. CDR3 length equals 14 residues. Per the germline V gene, CDR1 is SGHKS and CDR2 is YYEKEE (reference sequence). V shed 4 bases, J shed 6 bases, and the junction held 8 bases outside the gene matches. The CDR3 coding sequence is TGTGCCAGCAGCGCGAGGACAGGGGACCTCGAGCAGTACTTC. Protein sequence: CASSARTGDLEQYF.

The table lists this clonotype with a count of one. V gene TRBV20-1 combines with J gene TRBJ2-1, with 14 bases aligning to TRBD2. The CDR3 contains 16 residues. J gave up 4 bases and V 3 bases, and 5 bases lay outside the gene matches. Germline V gene data show CDR1 as DFQATT and CDR2 as SNEGSKA (reference sequence). CDR3 bases: TGCAGTGCTAGTCCCGGGACTAGCGGGGGTTACAATGAGCAGTTCTTC. Protein: CSASPGTSGGYNEQFF.

In this sample, this clonotype turned up a few times. The chain joins TRBV3-1 to TRBJ2-7; TRBD2 matches at 13 bases. Germline assignment: CDR1 LGHDT and CDR2 YNNKEL (reference sequence). After removal of 5 bases from V and 0 bases from J, the junction contained 4 bases not matched to a gene. CDR3 length: 16 amino acids. The CDR3 bases are TGTGCCAGCAGCACACGGACTAGCGGGGGCTCCTACGAGCAGTACTTC. It is translated as CASSTRTSGGSYEQYF.

The table lists this clonotype with a few counts. The chain combines TRBV5-1 with TRBJ1-6; D ambiguous. Trimming left V 0 bases short and J 10 bases short, with 14 bases between. CDR1 is SGHRS and CDR2 is YFSETQ in the germline V gene. The CDR3 is 15 amino acids. The CDR3 reads CASSLAGNLDSPLHF. The DNA of the CDR3 is TGCGCCAGCAGCTTGGCCGGGAATTTAGACTCACCCCTCCACTTT.

The chain recombines TRBV7-2 with TRBJ1-5; D might be TRBD1 (5 bases). This CDR3 spans 15 amino acids. Germline values: CDR1 SGHTA, CDR2 FQGNSA. Trimming took off 2 bases at V and 1 base at J, with 9 bases between the two ends. CDR3 loop: CASSLLPGSNQPQHF. Written as DNA, the CDR3 is TGTGCCAGCAGCTTATTGCCAGGGAGCAATCAGCCCCAGCATTTT.

This clonotype was observed a few times. The chain is built from TRBV28 and TRBJ2-7; TRBD1 aligns across 9 bases. V shed 6 bases, J shed 1 base, and the junction held 10 bases outside the gene matches. Germline CDR1 reads MDHEN; CDR2 reads SYDVKM. This CDR3 is built from 16 residues. CDR3 DNA sequence: TGTGCCAGCAGATCTACGGCGGGACAGGGTTCCTACGAGCAGTACTTC. The encoded protein is CASRSTAGQGSYEQYF.

Here the CDR3 DNA reads TGTGCCACCAGTATGATTGGGACCTCAGATACGCAGTATTTT. This translates into CATSMIGTSDTQYF. The V call is TRBV24-1, the J call TRBJ2-3; perhaps D is TRBD1 or TRBD2 (5 bases each). CDR3 length: 14 amino acids. Germline CDR1 and CDR2: KGHDR and SFDVKD. V dropped 6 bases and J dropped 4 bases, with 13 bases sitting between them.

This rearrangement joins TRBV4-1 to TRBJ2-7; the match to TRBD1 covers 10 bases. The CDR3 consists of 16 residues. CDR1 is MGHRA and CDR2 is YSYEKL in the germline V gene. The ends lost 1 base at V and 4 bases at J; junction bases unmatched: 7. The CDR3 DNA sequence: TGCGCCAGCAGCCAAGCTGAAGGACAGGGGGTATACGAGCAGTACTTC. This gives the protein CASSQAEGQGVYEQYF.

This clonotype was seen a handful of times. The chain combines TRBV29-1 with TRBJ1-2, with D possibly being TRBD1 (6 bases). Germline loops: CDR1 SQVTM, CDR2 ANQGSEA. The CDR3 spans 13 residues. The V gene lost 6 bases and the J gene lost 3 bases, with 14 bases spanning the gap. The DNA of the CDR3 is TGCAGCGTCGGTACAGGGCAGGACTATGGCTACACCTTC. It specifies CSVGTGQDYGYTF.

This clonotype was seen more than once but under ten times. The chain has TRBV19 and TRBJ1-2; 7 bases align to TRBD1. Germline V gene data show CDR1 as LNHDA and CDR2 as SQIVND (reference sequence). This CDR3 is 14 amino acids long. V was pared by 7 bases and J by 2 bases, with 7 bases of the junction left unmatched. CDR3 protein: CASISQTGNYGYTF. In DNA form, the CDR3 reads TGTGCCAGTATCTCCCAGACAGGGAACTATGGCTACACCTTC. Combining the CDR3 with reference TRBV19 and TRBJ1-2 gives the whole variable domain DGGITQSPKYLFRKEGQNVTLSCEQNLNHDAMYWYRQDPGQGLRLIYYSQIVNDFQKGDIAEGYSVSREKKESFPLTVTSAQKNPTAFYLCASISQTGNYGYTFGSGTRLTVV.

The chain uses TRBV6-1 and TRBJ2-3, with D possibly being TRBD1 or TRBD2 (6 bases each). This CDR3 has 14 amino acids. Trimming removed 0 bases from V and 12 bases from J, with 16 bases in between. The V gene's germline CDR1 is MNHNS and CDR2 SASEGT. CDR3 nucleotide sequence: TGTGCCAGCAGTGAAGCGCTTCGGGGGCCCCTACAGTATTTT. It yields the protein CASSEALRGPLQYF.

A note on this clonotype: One base away lies a much larger clone, so this may be a sequencing read error. CDR3 bases: TGTGCCAGCAGTTCTATCAGGGGGCTTATCTACGAGCAGTGCTTC. It translates to CASSSIRGLIYEQCF. The chain carries TRBV28 and TRBJ2-7; TRBD1 matches at 8 bases. Per the germline V gene, CDR1 is MDHEN and CDR2 is SYDVKM. There are 15 residues in the CDR3.

The chain recombines TRBV20-1 with TRBJ1-2, with D maybe TRBD1 (6 bases). Germline V lookup: CDR1 DFQATT, CDR2 SNEGSKA (reference sequence). The ends were cut back, 7 bases at V and 6 bases at J, with 15 bases in the middle. The CDR3 loop spans 12 amino acids. CDR3 region: CSGKGGSDGYTF. CDR3 in DNA: TGCAGTGGAAAGGGGGGTTCCGATGGCTACACCTTC.

V usage is TRBV7-9 and J usage is TRBJ2-7; D gene ambiguous. Trimming cost V 1 base and J 2 bases, with 15 bases left between them. CDR1 SEHNR and CDR2 FQNEAQ come from the germline V gene (reference sequence). The CDR3 is 16 residues long. CDR3 loop: CASSLGSGRLTYEQYF. DNA for the CDR3: TGTGCCAGCAGCTTAGGGTCCGGCAGACTCACCTACGAGCAGTACTTC.